The clone carrying this T cell receptor (beta chain) was observed many times. What it recognizes is unknown. This record comes from a study of CD8 T cells in ankylosing spondylitis. Findings of the study overall: The study looked at matched synovial fluid samples from ankylosing spondylitis patients. Disease-linked clones were reported to be significantly enriched there. Prior literature has documented some motif variants in synovial fluid and blood from reactive arthritis. As for the disease-linked clones, they showed a CD8+ phenotype and occurred at relatively low frequencies in peripheral blood.

Trimming cost V 4 bases and J 1 base, with 10 bases left between them. The CDR3 sequence is 14 residues long. The germline gives CDR1 SNHLY, CDR2 FYNNEI. Quantitative 5'-RACE with molecular barcodes generated TCR beta libraries. TCRdb reprocessed the 5' RACE reads via MiXCR and lists one record per CDR3 protein. Of approximately 40,000 distinct CDR3 sequences listed, 6% are singletons. The sequenced material came from blood, either unsorted or a sorted T cell fraction (not recorded which). The genes are TRBV2 and TRBJ1-1; possible D gene TRBD1, 6 bases. The source is a male donor with ankylosing spondylitis or in good health (not recorded which). This chain's CDR3 is CASSGPGQNTEAFF. The CDR3 bases are TGTGCCAGCAGTGGCCCGGGACAGAACACTGAAGCTTTCTTT.